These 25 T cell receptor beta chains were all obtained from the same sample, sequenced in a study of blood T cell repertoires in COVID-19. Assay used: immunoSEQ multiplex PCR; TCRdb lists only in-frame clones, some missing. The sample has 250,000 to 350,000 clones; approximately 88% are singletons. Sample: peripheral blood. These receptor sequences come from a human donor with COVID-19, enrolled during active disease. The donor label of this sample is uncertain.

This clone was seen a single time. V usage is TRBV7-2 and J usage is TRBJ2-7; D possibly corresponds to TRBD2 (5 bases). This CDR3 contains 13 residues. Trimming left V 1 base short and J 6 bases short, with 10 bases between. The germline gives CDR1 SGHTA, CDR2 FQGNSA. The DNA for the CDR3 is TGTGCCAGCAGCTTAGTTCGGGGTTCCGAGCAGTACTTC. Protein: CASSLVRGSEQYF.

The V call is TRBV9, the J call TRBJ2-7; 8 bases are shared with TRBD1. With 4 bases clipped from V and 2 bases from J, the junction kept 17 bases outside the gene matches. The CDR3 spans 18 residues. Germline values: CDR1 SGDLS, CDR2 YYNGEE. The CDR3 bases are TGTGCCAGCAGCCCCCGCCAAACCGGGACAGGAGCGACCTACGAGCAGTACTTC. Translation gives CASSPRQTGTGATYEQYF. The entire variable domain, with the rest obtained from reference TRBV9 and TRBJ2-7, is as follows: DSGVTQTPKHLITATGQRVTLRCSPRSGDLSVYWYQQSLDQGLQFLIQYYNGEERAKGNILERFSAQQFPDLHSELNLSSLELGDSALYFCASSPRQTGTGATYEQYFGPGTRLTVT.

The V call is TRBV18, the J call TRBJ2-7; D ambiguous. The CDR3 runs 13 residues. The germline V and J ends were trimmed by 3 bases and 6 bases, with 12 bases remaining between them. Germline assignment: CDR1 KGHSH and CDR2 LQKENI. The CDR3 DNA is TGTGCCAGCTCACCCAACAGAAATGGCGAGCAGTACTTC. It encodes CASSPNRNGEQYF.

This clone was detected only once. In DNA form, the CDR3 reads TGTGCCAGCAGTTCCACTAGCGTTGGCGAGCAGTACTTC. It specifies CASSSTSVGEQYF. The chain is built from TRBV6-5 and TRBJ2-7, with 7 bases aligning to TRBD2. Losses at the gene ends were 4 bases for V and 6 bases for J; bases not matched to a gene: 6. CDR3 size: 13 residues. Looked up from germline, CDR1 is MNHEY and CDR2 is SVGAGI.

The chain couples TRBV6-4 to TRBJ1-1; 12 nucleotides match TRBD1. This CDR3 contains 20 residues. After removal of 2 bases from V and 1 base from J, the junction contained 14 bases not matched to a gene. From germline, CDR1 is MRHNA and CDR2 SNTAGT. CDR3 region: CASSDEFSSRDRGQNTEAFF. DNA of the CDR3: TGTGCCAGCAGTGACGAATTTTCAAGCCGGGACAGGGGGCAGAACACTGAAGCTTTCTTT.

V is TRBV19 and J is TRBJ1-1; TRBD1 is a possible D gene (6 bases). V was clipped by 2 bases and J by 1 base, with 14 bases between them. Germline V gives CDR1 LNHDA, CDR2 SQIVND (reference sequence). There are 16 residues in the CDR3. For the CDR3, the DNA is TGTGCCAGTAGTATAAGGGCAGGGGCACAGAACACTGAAGCTTTCTTT. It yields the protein CASSIRAGAQNTEAFF.

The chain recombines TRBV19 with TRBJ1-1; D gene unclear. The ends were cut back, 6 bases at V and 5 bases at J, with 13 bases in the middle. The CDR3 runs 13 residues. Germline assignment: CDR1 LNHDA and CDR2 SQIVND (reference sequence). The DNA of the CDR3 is TGTGCCAGTAGCGCGACTCGGGAAACTGAAGCTTTCTTT. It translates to CASSATRETEAFF.

Written as DNA, the CDR3 is TGTGCCAGTAGATCGACAGGGTGGCCCACAGATACGCAGTATTTT. Protein product: CASRSTGWPTDTQYF. V gene TRBV19 combines with J gene TRBJ2-3; 7 nucleotides match TRBD1. Germline V lookup: CDR1 LNHDA, CDR2 SQIVND (reference sequence). The CDR3 runs to 15 residues. Losses at the gene ends were 6 bases for V and 2 bases for J; bases not matched to a gene: 8. Combining the CDR3 with reference TRBV19 and TRBJ2-3 gives the whole variable domain DGGITQSPKYLFRKEGQNVTLSCEQNLNHDAMYWYRQDPGQGLRLIYYSQIVNDFQKGDIAEGYSVSREKKESFPLTVTSAQKNPTAFYLCASRSTGWPTDTQYFGPGTRLTVL.

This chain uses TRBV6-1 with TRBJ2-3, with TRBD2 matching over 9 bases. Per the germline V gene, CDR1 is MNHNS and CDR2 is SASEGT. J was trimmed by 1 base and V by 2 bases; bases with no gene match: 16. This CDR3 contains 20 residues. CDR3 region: CASSERVLTSGAPRTDTQYF. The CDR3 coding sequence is TGTGCCAGCAGTGAAAGGGTCTTGACTAGCGGAGCCCCCCGCACAGATACGCAGTATTTT.

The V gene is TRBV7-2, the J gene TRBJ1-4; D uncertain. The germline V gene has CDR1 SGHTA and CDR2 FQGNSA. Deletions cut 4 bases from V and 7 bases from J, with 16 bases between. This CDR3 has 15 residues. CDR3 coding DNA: TGTGCCAGCAGCTCCGAAGCGGGGAGGGTTGAAAAACTGTTTTTT. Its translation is CASSSEAGRVEKLFF.

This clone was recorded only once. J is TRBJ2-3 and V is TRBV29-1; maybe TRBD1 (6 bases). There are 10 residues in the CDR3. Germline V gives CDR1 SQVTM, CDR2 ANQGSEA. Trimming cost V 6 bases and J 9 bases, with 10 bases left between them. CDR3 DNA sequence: TGCAGCGTCGTCACAGGGACGCAGTATTTT. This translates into CSVVTGTQYF.

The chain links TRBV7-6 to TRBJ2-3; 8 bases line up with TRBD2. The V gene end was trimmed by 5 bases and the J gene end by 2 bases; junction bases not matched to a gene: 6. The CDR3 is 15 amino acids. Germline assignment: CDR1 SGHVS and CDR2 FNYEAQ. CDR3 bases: TGTGCCAGCAGCCAAATAGCGGGGACCACAGATACGCAGTATTTT. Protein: CASSQIAGTTDTQYF.

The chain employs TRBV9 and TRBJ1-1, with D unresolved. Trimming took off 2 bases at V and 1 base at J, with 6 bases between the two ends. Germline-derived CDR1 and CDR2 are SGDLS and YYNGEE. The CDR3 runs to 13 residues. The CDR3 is CASSVSQNTEAFF. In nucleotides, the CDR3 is TGTGCCAGCAGCGTCTCACAGAACACTGAAGCTTTCTTT.

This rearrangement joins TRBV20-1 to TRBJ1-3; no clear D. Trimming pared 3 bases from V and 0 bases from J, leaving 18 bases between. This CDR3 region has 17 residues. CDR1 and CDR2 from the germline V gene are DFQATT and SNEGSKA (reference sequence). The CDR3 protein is CSASEQLPTYSGNTIYF. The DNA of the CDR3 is TGCAGTGCTAGTGAACAGCTGCCCACATACTCTGGAAACACCATATATTTT.

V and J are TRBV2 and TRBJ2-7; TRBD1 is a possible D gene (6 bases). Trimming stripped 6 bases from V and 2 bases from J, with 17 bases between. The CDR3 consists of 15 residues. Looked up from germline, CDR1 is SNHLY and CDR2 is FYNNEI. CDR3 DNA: TGTGCCAGCAGGCAACAGGGATCACGAGCCTACGAGCAGTACTTC. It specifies CASRQQGSRAYEQYF. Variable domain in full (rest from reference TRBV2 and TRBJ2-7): EPEVTQTPSHQVTQMGQEVILRCVPISNHLYFYWYRQILGQKVEFLVSFYNNEISEKSEIFDDQFSVERPDGSNFTLKIRSTKLEDSAMYFCASRQQGSRAYEQYFGPGTRLTVT.

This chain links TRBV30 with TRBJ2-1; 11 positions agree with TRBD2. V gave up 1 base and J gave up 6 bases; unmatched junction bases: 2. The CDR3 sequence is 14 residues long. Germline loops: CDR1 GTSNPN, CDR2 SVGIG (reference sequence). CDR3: CAWSGSGGGNEQFF. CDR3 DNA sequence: TGTGCCTGGAGTGGTAGCGGGGGGGGCAATGAGCAGTTCTTC.

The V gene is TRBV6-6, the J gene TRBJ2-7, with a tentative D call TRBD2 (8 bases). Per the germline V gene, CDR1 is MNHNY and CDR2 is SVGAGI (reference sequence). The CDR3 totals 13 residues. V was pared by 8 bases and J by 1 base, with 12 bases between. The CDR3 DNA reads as TGTGCCAGCCGGGAGGGGGCTTCCTACGAGCAGTACTTC. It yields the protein CASREGASYEQYF.

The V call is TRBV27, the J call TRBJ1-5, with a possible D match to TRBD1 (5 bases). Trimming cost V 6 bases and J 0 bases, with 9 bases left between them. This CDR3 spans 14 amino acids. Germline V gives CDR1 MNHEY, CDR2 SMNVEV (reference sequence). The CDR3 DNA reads TGTGCCAGCAGGCTGACAGTTAGCAATCAGCCCCAGCATTTT. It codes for CASRLTVSNQPQHF.

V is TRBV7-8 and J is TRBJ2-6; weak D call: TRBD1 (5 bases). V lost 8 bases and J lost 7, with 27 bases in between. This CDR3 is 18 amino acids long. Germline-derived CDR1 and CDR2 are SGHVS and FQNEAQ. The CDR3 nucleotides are TGTGCCAGCTCGCGACGGGCAGGGATTACTACTCAAGCCAACGTCCTGACTTTC. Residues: CASSRRAGITTQANVLTF.

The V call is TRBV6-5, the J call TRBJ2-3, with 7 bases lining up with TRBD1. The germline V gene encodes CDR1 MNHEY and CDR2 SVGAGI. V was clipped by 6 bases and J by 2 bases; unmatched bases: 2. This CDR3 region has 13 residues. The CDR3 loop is CASRGTATDTQYF. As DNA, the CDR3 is TGTGCCAGCAGGGGGACAGCCACAGATACGCAGTATTTT.

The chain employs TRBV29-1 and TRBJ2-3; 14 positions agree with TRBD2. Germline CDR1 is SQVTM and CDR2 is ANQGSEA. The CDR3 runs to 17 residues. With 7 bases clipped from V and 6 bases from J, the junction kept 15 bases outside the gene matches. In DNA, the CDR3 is TGCAGCGGCCTACGCAGACTAGCGGGAGGGAGGGGGGATACGCAGTATTTT. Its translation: CSGLRRLAGGRGDTQYF.

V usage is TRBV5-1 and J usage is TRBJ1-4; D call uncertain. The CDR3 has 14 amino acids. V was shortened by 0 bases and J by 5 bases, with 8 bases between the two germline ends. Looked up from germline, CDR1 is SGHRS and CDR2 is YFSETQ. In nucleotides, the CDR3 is TGCGCCAGCAGCTTGGCCCAGAGGAATGAAAAACTGTTTTTT. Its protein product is CASSLAQRNEKLFF. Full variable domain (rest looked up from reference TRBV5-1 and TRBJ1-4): KAGVTQTPRYLIKTRGQQVTLSCSPISGHRSVSWYQQTPGQGLQFLFEYFSETQRNKGNFPGRFSGRQFSNSRSEMNVSTLELGDSALYLCASSLAQRNEKLFFGSGTQLSVL.

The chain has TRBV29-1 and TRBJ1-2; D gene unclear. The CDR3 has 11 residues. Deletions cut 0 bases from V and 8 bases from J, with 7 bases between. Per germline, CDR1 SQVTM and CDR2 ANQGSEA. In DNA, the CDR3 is TGCAGCGTTGAAGAGGGCGAAGGCTACACCTTC. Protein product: CSVEEGEGYTF.

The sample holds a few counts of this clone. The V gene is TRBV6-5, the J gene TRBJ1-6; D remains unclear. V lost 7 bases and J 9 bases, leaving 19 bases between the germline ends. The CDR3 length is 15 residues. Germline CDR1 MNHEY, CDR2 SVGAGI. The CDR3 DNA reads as TGTGCCAGCACCTCGTCCGGAGGTGAGGCTTCACCCCTCCACTTT. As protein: CASTSSGGEASPLHF.

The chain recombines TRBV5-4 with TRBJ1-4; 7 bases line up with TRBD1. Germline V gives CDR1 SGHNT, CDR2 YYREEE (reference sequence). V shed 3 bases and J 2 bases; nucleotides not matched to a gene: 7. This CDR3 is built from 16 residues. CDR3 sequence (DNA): TGTGCCAGCAGCTCGGGGGGGACAGCGACTAATGAAAAACTGTTTTTT. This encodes CASSSGGTATNEKLFF.